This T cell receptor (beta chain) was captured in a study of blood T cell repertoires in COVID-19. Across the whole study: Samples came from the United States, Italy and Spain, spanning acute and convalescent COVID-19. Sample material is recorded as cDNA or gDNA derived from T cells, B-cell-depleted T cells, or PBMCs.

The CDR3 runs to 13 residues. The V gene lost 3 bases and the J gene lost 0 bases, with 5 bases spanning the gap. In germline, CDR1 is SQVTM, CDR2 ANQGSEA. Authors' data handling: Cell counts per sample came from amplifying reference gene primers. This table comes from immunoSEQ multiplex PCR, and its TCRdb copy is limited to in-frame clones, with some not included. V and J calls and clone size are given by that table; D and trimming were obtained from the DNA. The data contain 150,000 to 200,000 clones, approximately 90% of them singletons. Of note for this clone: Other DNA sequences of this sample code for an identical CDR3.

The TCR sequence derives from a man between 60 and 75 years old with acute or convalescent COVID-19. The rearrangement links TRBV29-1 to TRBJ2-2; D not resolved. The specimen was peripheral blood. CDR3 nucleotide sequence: TGCAGCGTTGACTCTTCGAACACCGGGGAGCTGTTTTTT. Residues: CSVDSSNTGELFF.